This TCR beta chain was recorded in a study of shared clonotypes between healthy human individuals. Across the study: Three plates were used per donor for CD4 naive, three for CD4 memory, two for CD8 naive and one for CD8 memory. Study-level results: An anticipated effect of sequencing depth on clonotype sharing among donors was recognized. With few donors, the genetic and exposure-history diversity represented was limited.

Sorted-subset replicate PCRs used roughly 210 ng of genomic DNA. This amount corresponded to approximately 30,000 T cell genomes. The method was immunoSEQ multiplex PCR; TCRdb's version includes in-frame clones alone and lacks a portion of them. The table includes over a million clones, approximately 72% detected once. CDR1 SNHLY and CDR2 FYNNEI come from the germline V gene. Trimming removed 3 bases at V and 1 base at J, with 10 bases between. The CDR3 has 16 amino acids. As for this clone: Antigen specificity is unknown. The same CDR3 arises from other DNA sequences in this sample as well.

Sequenced material: memory CD4+ T cells sorted from blood. Subset in this sample: CD45RA-negative fraction. V and J are TRBV2 and TRBJ2-6, with D hard to call. The source is a young man in good health. The CDR3 here is CASSETGSSGANVLTF. The CDR3 coding sequence is TGTGCCAGCAGTGAGACGGGCAGTTCTGGGGCCAACGTCCTGACTTTC.